This T cell receptor (beta chain) appears in the sequencing data of a study of shared clonotypes between healthy human individuals. Study-wide results and caveats: Sampling used blood alone; tissue repertoires probably differ.

V lost 6 bases, J lost 3 bases, and 9 bases stayed unmatched. The CDR3 is made up of 15 amino acids. Per germline, CDR1 KGHSH and CDR2 LQKENI. A remark on this clone: What it binds is not known.

CD45RO-negative, CCR7-positively selected cells formed the naive CD8 fraction, excluding terminally differentiated effector memory CD45RA+ cells. TCRdb's table, derived via immunoSEQ multiplex PCR, lists solely in-frame clones and lacks some. The sample carries more than 550,000 clones, 92% recorded once. The sequencing input was naive CD8+ T cells sorted from blood. The receptor was derived from a man aged 25-40 years in good health. This chain uses TRBV18 with TRBJ2-7; 9 positions agree with TRBD1. The CDR3 nucleotides read TGTGCCAGCTCCCTCGCCGAGACAGGGGGCTACGAGCAGTACTTC. Translated: CASSLAETGGYEQYF.